This TCR beta chain was recovered during a study of T cells in Graves' hyperthyroidism and ophthalmopathy. Whole-study context: Before treatment of any kind, peripheral blood was taken at initial diagnosis.

The V gene's germline CDR1 is MNHEY and CDR2 SVGEGT. Trimming removed 4 bases from V and 1 base from J; junction bases left unmatched: 10. This CDR3 is built from 17 residues. Any patient presenting with uncontrolled infection, other autoimmune disease, pregnancy or lactation was left out. Using RNA transcripts as the source, TCR beta CDR3 regions were amplified. RT-PCR in the first round (using the HTBI primer set) targeted the TCR CDR3. From the multiplex PCR reads, TCRdb called clonotypes with MiXCR, one entry per CDR3 protein. The repertoire consists of hundreds of thousands of distinct CDR3 sequences, with around a quarter occurring once and the leading ten covering about 11%. This clonotype was detected ten times or more.

Source material: blood. V gene TRBV6-2 or TRBV6-3 combines with J gene TRBJ2-5; 9 bases agree with TRBD1. This receptor was taken from a woman aged 25 to 39 with Graves' ophthalmopathy. CDR3 bases: TGTGCCAGCAGTTCCTATACCGGGACAGGGACCCAAGAGACCCAGTACTTC. Its translation: CASSSYTGTGTQETQYF.